This TCR beta chain comes out of a study of blood T cell repertoires in COVID-19. Profiled with immunoSEQ multiplex PCR; TCRdb holds only in-frame clones, not every one. In the table there are approximately 260,000 clones, 89% of which are singletons. Germline V lookup: CDR1 KGHDR, CDR2 SFDVKD. This CDR3 contains 14 residues. The ends were cut back, 4 bases at V and 2 bases at J, with 11 bases in the middle. Source material: PBMCs or T cells enriched from blood (not recorded which). J is TRBJ2-7 and V is TRBV24-1; the D gene is possibly TRBD2 (5 bases). The TCR sequence derives from a woman aged 55-69 years who had recovered from COVID-19. The CDR3 nucleotides read TGTGCCACCAGTGACTCTAGCTCCACCTACGAGCAGTACTTC. Encoded protein: CATSDSSSTYEQYF.